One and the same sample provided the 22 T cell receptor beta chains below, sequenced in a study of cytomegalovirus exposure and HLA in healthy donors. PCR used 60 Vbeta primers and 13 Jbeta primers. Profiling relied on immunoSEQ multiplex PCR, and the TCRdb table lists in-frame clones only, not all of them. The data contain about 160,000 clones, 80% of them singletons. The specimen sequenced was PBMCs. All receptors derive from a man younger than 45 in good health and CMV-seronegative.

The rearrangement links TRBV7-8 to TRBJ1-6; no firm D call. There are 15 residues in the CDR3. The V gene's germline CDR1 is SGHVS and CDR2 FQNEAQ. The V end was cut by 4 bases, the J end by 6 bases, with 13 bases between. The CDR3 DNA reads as TGTGCCAGCAGCTCGTCGGAGGTGTTTAATTCACCCCTCCACTTT. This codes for CASSSSEVFNSPLHF.

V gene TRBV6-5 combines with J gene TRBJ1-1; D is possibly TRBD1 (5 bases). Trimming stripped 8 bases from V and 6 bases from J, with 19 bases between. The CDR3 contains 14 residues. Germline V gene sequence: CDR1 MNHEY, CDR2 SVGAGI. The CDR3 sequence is CASGGLTDPAEAFF. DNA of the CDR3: TGTGCCAGCGGGGGACTGACCGATCCGGCTGAAGCTTTCTTT.

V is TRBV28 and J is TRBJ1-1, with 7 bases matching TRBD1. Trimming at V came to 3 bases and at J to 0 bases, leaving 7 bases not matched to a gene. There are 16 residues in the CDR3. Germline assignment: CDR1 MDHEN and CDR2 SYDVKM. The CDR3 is CASSFGTVAMNTEAFF. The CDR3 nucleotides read TGTGCCAGCAGTTTTGGGACAGTCGCGATGAACACTGAAGCTTTCTTT.

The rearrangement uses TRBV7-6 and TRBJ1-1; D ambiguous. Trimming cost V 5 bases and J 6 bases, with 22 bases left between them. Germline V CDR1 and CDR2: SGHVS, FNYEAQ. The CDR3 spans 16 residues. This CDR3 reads CASSPSHRGLEPEAFF. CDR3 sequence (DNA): TGTGCCAGCAGCCCATCCCATCGGGGTCTGGAGCCTGAAGCTTTCTTT.

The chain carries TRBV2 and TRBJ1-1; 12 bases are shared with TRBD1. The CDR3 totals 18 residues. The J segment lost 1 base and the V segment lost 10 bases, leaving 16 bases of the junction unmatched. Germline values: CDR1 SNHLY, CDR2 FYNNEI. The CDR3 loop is CATPERDRGRWGNTEAFF. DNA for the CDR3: TGTGCCACCCCAGAGCGGGACAGGGGGCGGTGGGGGAACACTGAAGCTTTCTTT. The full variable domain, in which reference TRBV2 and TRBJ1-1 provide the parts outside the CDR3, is EPEVTQTPSHQVTQMGQEVILRCVPISNHLYFYWYRQILGQKVEFLVSFYNNEISEKSEIFDDQFSVERPDGSNFTLKIRSTKLEDSAMYFCATPERDRGRWGNTEAFFGQGTRLTVV.

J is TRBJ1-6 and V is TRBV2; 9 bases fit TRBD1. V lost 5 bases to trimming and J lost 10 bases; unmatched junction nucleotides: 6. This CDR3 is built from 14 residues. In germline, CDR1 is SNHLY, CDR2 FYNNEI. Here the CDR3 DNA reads TGTGCCAGCAGTCCTGGACAGGGGCGATCACCCCTCCACTTT. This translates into CASSPGQGRSPLHF.

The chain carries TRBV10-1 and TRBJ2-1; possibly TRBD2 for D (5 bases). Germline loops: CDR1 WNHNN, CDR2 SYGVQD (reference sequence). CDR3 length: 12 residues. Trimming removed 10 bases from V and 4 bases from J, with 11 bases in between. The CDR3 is CATTDSYNEQFF. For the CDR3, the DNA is TGCGCCACTACGGACTCTTACAATGAGCAGTTCTTC.

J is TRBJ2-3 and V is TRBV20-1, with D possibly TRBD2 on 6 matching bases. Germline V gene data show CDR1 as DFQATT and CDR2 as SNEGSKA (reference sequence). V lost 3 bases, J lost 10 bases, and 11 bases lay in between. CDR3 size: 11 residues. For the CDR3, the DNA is TGCAGTGCTAGGCCCGGGACTCCGCAGTATTTT. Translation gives CSARPGTPQYF.

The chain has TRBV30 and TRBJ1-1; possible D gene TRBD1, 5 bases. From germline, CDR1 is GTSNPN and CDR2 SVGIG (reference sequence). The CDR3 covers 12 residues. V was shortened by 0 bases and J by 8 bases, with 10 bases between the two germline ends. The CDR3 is CAWSVVKGEAFF. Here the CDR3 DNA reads TGTGCCTGGAGTGTTGTCAAGGGGGAAGCTTTCTTT.

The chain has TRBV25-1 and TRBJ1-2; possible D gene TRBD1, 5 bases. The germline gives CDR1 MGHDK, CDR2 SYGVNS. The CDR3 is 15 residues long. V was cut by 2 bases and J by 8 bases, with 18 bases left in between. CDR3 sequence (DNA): TGTGCCAGCAGTGAACCGGGACTTCCTTCCGCGGGCTACACCTTC. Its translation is CASSEPGLPSAGYTF.

CDR3 in DNA: TGTGCCAGCAGTTTATGGGGGGGGACTAGCTTATCCTACGAGCAGTACTTC. Translated, it gives CASSLWGGTSLSYEQYF. The rearrangement uses TRBV28 and TRBJ2-7; 9 bases fit TRBD2. V was clipped by 0 bases and J by 1 base; unmatched bases: 7. This CDR3 is built from 17 residues. CDR1 and CDR2 from the germline V gene are MDHEN and SYDVKM.

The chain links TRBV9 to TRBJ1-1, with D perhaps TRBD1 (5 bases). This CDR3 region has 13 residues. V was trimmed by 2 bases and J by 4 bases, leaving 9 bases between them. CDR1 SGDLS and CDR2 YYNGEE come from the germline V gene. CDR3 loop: CASSVGGSTEAFF. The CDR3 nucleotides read TGTGCCAGCAGCGTCGGGGGGAGCACTGAAGCTTTCTTT.

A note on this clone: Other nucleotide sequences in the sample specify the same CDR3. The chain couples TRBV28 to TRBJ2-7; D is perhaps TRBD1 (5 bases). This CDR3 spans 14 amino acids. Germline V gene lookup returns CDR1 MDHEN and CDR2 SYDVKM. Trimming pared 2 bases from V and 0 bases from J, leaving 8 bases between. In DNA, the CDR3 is TGTGCCAGCAGTTTACGTCAGGGCTCCTACGAGCAGTACTTC. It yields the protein CASSLRQGSYEQYF. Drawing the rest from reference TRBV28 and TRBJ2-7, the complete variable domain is DVKVTQSSRYLVKRTGEKVFLECVQDMDHENMFWYRQDPGLGLRLIYFSYDVKMKEKGDIPEGYSVSREKKERFSLILESASTNQTSMYLCASSLRQGSYEQYFGPGTRLTVT.

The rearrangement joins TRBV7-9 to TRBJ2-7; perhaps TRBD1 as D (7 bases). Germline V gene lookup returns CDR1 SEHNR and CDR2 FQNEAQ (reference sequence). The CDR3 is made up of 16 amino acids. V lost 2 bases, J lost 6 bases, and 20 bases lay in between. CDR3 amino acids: CASSLRLIRGVCEQYF. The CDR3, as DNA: TGTGCCAGCAGCTTAAGGCTCATCAGGGGGGTCTGCGAGCAGTACTTC.

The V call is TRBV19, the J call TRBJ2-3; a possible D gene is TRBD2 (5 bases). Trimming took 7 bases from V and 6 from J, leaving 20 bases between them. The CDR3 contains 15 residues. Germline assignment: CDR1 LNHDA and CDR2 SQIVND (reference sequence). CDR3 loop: CASTGMFTSPDTQYF. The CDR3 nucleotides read TGTGCCAGTACGGGAATGTTCACTTCCCCGGATACGCAGTATTTT. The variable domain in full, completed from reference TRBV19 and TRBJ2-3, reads DGGITQSPKYLFRKEGQNVTLSCEQNLNHDAMYWYRQDPGQGLRLIYYSQIVNDFQKGDIAEGYSVSREKKESFPLTVTSAQKNPTAFYLCASTGMFTSPDTQYFGPGTRLTVL.

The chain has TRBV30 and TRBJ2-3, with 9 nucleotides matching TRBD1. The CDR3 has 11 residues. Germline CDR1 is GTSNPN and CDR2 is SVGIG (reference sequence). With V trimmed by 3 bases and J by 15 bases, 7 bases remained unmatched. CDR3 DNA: TGTGCCTGGAGCCCCCGGGACAGGGTCTATTTT. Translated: CAWSPRDRVYF.

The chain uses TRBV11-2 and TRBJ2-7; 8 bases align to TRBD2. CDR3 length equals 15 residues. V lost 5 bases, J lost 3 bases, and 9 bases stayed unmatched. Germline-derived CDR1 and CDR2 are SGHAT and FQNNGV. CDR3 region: CASSRESGGSYEQYF. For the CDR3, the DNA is TGTGCCAGCAGCCGTGAAAGCGGGGGCAGCTACGAGCAGTACTTC.

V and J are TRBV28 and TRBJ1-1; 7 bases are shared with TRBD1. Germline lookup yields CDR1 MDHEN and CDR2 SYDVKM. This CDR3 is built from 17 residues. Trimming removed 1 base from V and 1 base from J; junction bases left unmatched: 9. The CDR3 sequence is CASSLSITGDRNTEAFF. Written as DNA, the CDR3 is TGTGCCAGCAGTTTATCAATTACAGGGGACCGGAACACTGAAGCTTTCTTT.

The CDR3: CAREGDRGSYEQYF. CDR3 in DNA: TGTGCCCGCGAGGGGGACAGGGGGTCGTACGAGCAGTACTTC. The chain employs TRBV30 and TRBJ2-5; 11 nucleotides agree with TRBD1. The end of the DNA aligns better with TRBJ2-7, so the J call may be wrong. Germline CDR1 GTSNPN, CDR2 SVGIG (reference sequence). The CDR3 runs to 14 residues.

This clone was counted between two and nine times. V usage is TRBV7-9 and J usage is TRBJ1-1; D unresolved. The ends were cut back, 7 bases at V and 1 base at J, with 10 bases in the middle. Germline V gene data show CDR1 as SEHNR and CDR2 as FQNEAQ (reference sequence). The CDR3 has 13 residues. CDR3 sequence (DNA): TGTGCCAGCACGACAACAGAGAACACTGAAGCTTTCTTT. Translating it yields CASTTTENTEAFF.

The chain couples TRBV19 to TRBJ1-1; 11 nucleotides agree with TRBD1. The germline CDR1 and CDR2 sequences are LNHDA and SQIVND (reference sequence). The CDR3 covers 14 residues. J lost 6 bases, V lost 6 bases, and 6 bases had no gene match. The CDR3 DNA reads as TGTGCCAGTAGAAAAGGACAGGGGGCGGCTGAAGCTTTCTTT. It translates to CASRKGQGAAEAFF.

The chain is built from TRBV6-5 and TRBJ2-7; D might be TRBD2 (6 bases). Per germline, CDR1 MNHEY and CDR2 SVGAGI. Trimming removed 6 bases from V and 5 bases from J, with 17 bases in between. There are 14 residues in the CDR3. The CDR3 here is CASSPGTPDHEQYF. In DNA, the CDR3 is TGTGCCAGCAGCCCCGGGACTCCGGACCACGAGCAGTACTTC.